This T cell receptor beta chain was observed in a study of OX40 agonist ivuxolimab in advanced cancers. About the research overall: Dose-escalation patients suffered from hepatocellular carcinoma, melanoma, renal cell or head and neck cancer. One patient with hepatocellular carcinoma and two with cutaneous melanoma, three in all, had partial responses.

CDR3 length: 15 amino acids. CDR1 SEHNR and CDR2 FQNEAQ come from the germline V gene (reference sequence). The junction had 1 base not matched to a gene; V was cut back by 1 base and J by 2 bases. The sampling schedule covered blood at baseline, cycle 4 day 1, and cycle 7 day 1. Data came from immunoSEQ multiplex PCR; TCRdb stores just in-frame clones and leaves some out. The sample yields tens of thousands of clones, roughly 90% seen once. To note about this clone: Its antigen is not identified.

Study-wide findings and caveats: Doses of 0.1 to 3.0 mg/kg were accompanied by clonal expansion of CD4+ and CD8+ blood T cells by week 6.

The rearrangement links TRBV7-9 to TRBJ2-2; 7 bases fit TRBD1. This TCR came from an adult with an advanced solid tumor such as melanoma, head and neck, liver or kidney cancer. Sequences were derived from CD4+ or CD8+ T cells sorted from blood, sampled in a trial of the OX40 agonist ivuxolimab. CDR3 coding DNA: TGTGCCAGCAGCTTAGGGGACAGCAACACCGGGGAGCTGTTTTTT. It is translated as CASSLGDSNTGELFF.